Each of the 7 T cell receptor beta chains below was sequenced from the same sample in a study of blood T cell repertoires in COVID-19. Some clones are missing from TCRdb's copy, which holds only in-frame ones; the method was immunoSEQ multiplex PCR. The sample lists more than 200,000 clones, 70% to 90% occurring once. Sequences were obtained from peripheral blood. These receptors originate from a man between 18 and 35 years old with active or convalescent COVID-19.

The chain has TRBV9 and TRBJ2-3, with unresolved D. Germline-derived CDR1 and CDR2 are SGDLS and YYNGEE. The CDR3 is 11 residues long. V gave up 0 bases and J gave up 6 bases, with 2 bases separating them. The CDR3 bases are TGTGCCAGCAGCGTAGCGGATACGCAGTATTTT. Its translation is CASSVADTQYF.

CDR3 nucleotides: TGTGCCAGCAGCCCTTACGGGGGGCAGGGAAAGAAGTTCTTC. Translating gives CASSPYGGQGKKFF. The gene calls are TRBV9 and TRBJ2-1, with D possibly TRBD2 on 7 matching bases. Germline V gives CDR1 SGDLS, CDR2 YYNGEE. There are 14 residues in the CDR3. The V gene lost 4 bases and the J gene lost 14 bases, with 22 bases spanning the gap.

The chain links TRBV6-5 to TRBJ1-2; no firm D call. CDR1 MNHEY and CDR2 SVGAGI come from the germline V gene. This CDR3 contains 14 residues. Trimming shortened V by 6 bases and J by 3 bases, and 14 bases separated the two germline ends. CDR3 amino acids: CASRTTPGDYGYTF. CDR3 DNA: TGTGCCAGCAGGACTACGCCGGGCGACTATGGCTACACCTTC.

The chain links TRBV29-1 to TRBJ2-7; 13 bases agree with TRBD2. Germline loops: CDR1 SQVTM, CDR2 ANQGSEA. The J segment lost 5 bases and the V segment lost 1 base, leaving 5 bases of the junction unmatched. This CDR3 is 15 amino acids long. Here the CDR3 reads CSVEGTSGSRDEQYF. In DNA form, the CDR3 reads TGCAGCGTTGAAGGGACTAGCGGGAGTCGGGACGAGCAGTACTTC.

This clone occurred once. V and J are TRBV6-2 or TRBV6-3 and TRBJ1-2, with 10 positions matching TRBD1. The CDR3 runs 14 residues. V shed 5 bases and J 6 bases; nucleotides not matched to a gene: 6. The germline CDR1 and CDR2 sequences are MNHEY and SVGEGT. In nucleotides, the CDR3 is TGTGCCAGCAGTAAACCGGACAGGGGGGATGGCTACACCTTC. As protein: CASSKPDRGDGYTF.

The V call is TRBV28, the J call TRBJ1-1; no clear D gene. The germline V and J ends were trimmed by 3 bases and 5 bases, with 4 bases remaining between them. Germline CDR1 is MDHEN and CDR2 is SYDVKM. The CDR3 runs to 11 residues. The CDR3 nucleotides are TGTGCCAGCAGTTTCGGGACTGAAGCTTTCTTT. Translation: CASSFGTEAFF.

The chain joins TRBV2 to TRBJ2-1; D unresolved. Trimming took 8 bases from V and 1 from J, leaving 12 bases between them. The CDR3 consists of 14 residues. Germline V gives CDR1 SNHLY, CDR2 FYNNEI. CDR3 DNA sequence: TGTGCCAGCCGACTCTTTTCATCCTACAATGAGCAGTTCTTC. The encoded protein is CASRLFSSYNEQFF.